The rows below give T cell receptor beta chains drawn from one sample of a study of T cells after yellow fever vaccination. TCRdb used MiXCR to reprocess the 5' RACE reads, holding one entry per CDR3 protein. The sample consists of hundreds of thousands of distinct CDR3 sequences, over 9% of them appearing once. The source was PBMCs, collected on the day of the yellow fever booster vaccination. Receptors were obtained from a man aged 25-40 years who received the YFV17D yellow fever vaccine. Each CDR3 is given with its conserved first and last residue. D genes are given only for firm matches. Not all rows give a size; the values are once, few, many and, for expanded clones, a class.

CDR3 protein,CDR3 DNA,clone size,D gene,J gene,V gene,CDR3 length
CASSPPSRESSEQYF,TGTGCCAGCTCACCACCGTCTCGGGAGTCGTCCGAGCAGTACTTC,NA,NA,TRBJ2-7,TRBV18,15
CASSPPGQGGSGEAFF,TGTGCCAGCTCACCGCCGGGACAGGGTGGGTCTGGTGAAGCTTTCTTT,NA,TRBD1,TRBJ1-1,TRBV18,16
CASSLPGQGRTTGELFF,TGTGCCAGCAGTCTCCCAGGACAGGGAAGGACCACCGGGGAGCTGTTTTTT,few,TRBD1,TRBJ2-2,TRBV28,17
CASSYPSKGNTEAFF,TGTGCCAGCAGTTACCCCAGTAAAGGGAACACTGAAGCTTTCTTT,NA,NA,TRBJ1-1,TRBV6-5,15
CASSTLTRSYEQYF,TGCGCCAGCAGCACTTTGACACGCTCCTACGAGCAGTACTTC,few,NA,TRBJ2-7,TRBV5-1,14
CSASRGAGNTIYF,TGCAGTGCTAGTAGGGGGGCTGGAAACACCATATATTTT,NA,NA,TRBJ1-3,TRBV20-1,13
CASSGTDLNTGELFF,TGTGCCAGTAGTGGGACAGATTTGAACACCGGGGAGCTGTTTTTT,NA,TRBD1,TRBJ2-2,TRBV19,15
CSARVPSSTNEKLFF,TGCAGTGCTAGAGTCCCCTCTTCAACTAATGAAAAACTGTTTTTT,few,NA,TRBJ1-4,TRBV20-1,15
CASSLIGTYHYEQYF,TGTGCCAGCAGCTTGATCGGGACTTACCACTACGAGCAGTACTTC,few,NA,TRBJ2-7,TRBV5-6,15
CASSDRDPGGPQHF,TGTGCCAGCAGCGACCGGGACCCAGGTGGGCCCCAGCATTTT,few,NA,TRBJ1-5,TRBV9,14
CASSLNPSVSEQFF,TGTGCCAGCAGTTTAAACCCTAGCGTCAGTGAGCAGTTCTTC,NA,NA,TRBJ2-1,TRBV12-3/TRBV12-4,14
CASSLAALGGVNEQFF,TGTGCCAGCAGCTTAGCGGCCCTGGGGGGAGTCAATGAGCAGTTCTTC,NA,NA,TRBJ2-1,TRBV7-2,16
CASSVGGGLADQETQYF,TGTGCCAGCAGCGTAGGAGGAGGGCTGGCAGACCAAGAGACCCAGTACTTC,few,NA,TRBJ2-5,TRBV9,17